This paragraph covers one T cell receptor beta chain sequence. Its antigen remains unidentified. Some clones are missing from TCRdb's copy, which holds only in-frame ones; the method was immunoSEQ multiplex PCR. The sample includes around 89,000 clones, more than 75% of them seen just once. Baseline, cycle 4 day 1, and cycle 7 day 1 were the blood sampling points. V was pared by 4 bases and J by 5 bases, with 23 bases between. The CDR3 extends over 17 amino acids. CDR1 and CDR2 (germline): SEHNR, FQNEAQ (reference sequence). These data belong to a study of OX40 agonist ivuxolimab in advanced cancers. The overall study: Patients in the trial were receiving intravenous ivuxolimab every 2 weeks, at doses of 0.01 to 10 mg/kg. Regarding the study as a whole: Averaged across samples, CD8+ T cells carried more expanded clones than CD4+ did. At doses 0.1 to 3.0 mg/kg, CD4+ and CD8+ clones expanded.

This receptor was taken from an adult with an advanced solid tumor such as melanoma, head and neck, liver or kidney cancer. The sample here was CD4+ or CD8+ T cells sorted from blood, taken in a trial of the OX40 agonist ivuxolimab. The V and J genes are TRBV7-9 and TRBJ2-5; no clear D. The CDR3 bases are TGTGCCAGCAGCTCACCGAGGCTTAACTCGCAAGCCGAGACCCAGTACTTC. This encodes CASSSPRLNSQAETQYF.